These 21 T cell receptor beta chains share one sample of origin, sequenced in a study of regulatory T cells in long-lasting Graves disease. According to the study, TCR beta libraries were built with iRepertoire HTBI primers and CDR3-region Arm-PCR. TCRdb reanalysed the multiplex PCR reads using MiXCR and keeps one entry per CDR3 protein. This table holds roughly 450,000 distinct CDR3 sequences, less than 25% found once. The sample's time point: persistent/refractory GD, antithyroid drugs over 5 years with positive TRAb. Preparation of the TCR library used RNA extracted from PBMCs. The sequenced sample was peripheral blood mononuclear cells (PBMCs), obtained when the disease was refractory, from a patient treated with antithyroid drugs. These receptor sequences come from a female donor with Graves disease.

This clonotype was observed a few times. The chain couples TRBV7-2 to TRBJ2-7; weak D call: TRBD2 (6 bases). Germline values: CDR1 SGHTA, CDR2 FQGNSA. The CDR3 consists of 15 residues. Trimming took off 0 bases at V and 6 bases at J, with 15 bases between the two ends. CDR3 loop: CASSLARDVGGEQYF. The CDR3 coding sequence is TGTGCCAGCAGCTTAGCGAGGGACGTGGGGGGCGAGCAGTACTTC.

This clonotype was detected many times. The rearrangement uses TRBV6-1 and TRBJ2-7; D ambiguous. The ends were cut back, 5 bases at V and 6 bases at J, with 20 bases in the middle. Germline V gives CDR1 MNHNS, CDR2 SASEGT. The CDR3 contains 15 residues. The CDR3 region is CASSLAGSLPGEQYF. CDR3 nucleotide sequence: TGTGCCAGCAGTCTCGCTGGGTCCCTACCCGGCGAGCAGTACTTC.

The V call is TRBV18, the J call TRBJ2-1, with TRBD2 as a possible D gene (5 bases). CDR1 is KGHSH, CDR2 LQKENI, per germline. The CDR3 has 16 amino acids. V was pared by 1 base and J by 0 bases, with 10 bases between. CDR3 protein: CASSPQPGSSYNEQFF. The CDR3 nucleotides read TGTGCCAGCTCACCACAGCCGGGGAGCTCCTACAATGAGCAGTTCTTC. Full variable domain (outside the CDR3, taken from reference TRBV18 and TRBJ2-1): NAGVMQNPRHLVRRRGQEARLRCSPMKGHSHVYWYRQLPEEGLKFMVYLQKENIIDESGMPKERFSAEFPKEGPSILRIQQVVRGDSAAYFCASSPQPGSSYNEQFFGPGTRLTVL.

This clonotype was detected ten times or more. This chain uses TRBV6-1 with TRBJ2-5; 8 nucleotides agree with TRBD2. The CDR3 is 14 residues long. The V segment lost 6 bases and the J segment 9 bases; nucleotides outside the gene matches: 12. Per the germline V gene, CDR1 is MNHNS and CDR2 is SASEGT. DNA of the CDR3: TGTGCCAGCAGGATGACTAGCGTTTCGGCGGCCCAGTACTTC. It yields the protein CASRMTSVSAAQYF.

The rearrangement joins TRBV19 to TRBJ2-6; D gene uncertain. CDR3 length: 17 residues. CDR1 and CDR2 from the germline V gene are LNHDA and SQIVND (reference sequence). V was cut by 4 bases and J by 2 bases, with 15 bases left in between. The CDR3 region has the DNA TGTGCCAGTAGTAGTGGGTCGGGCGCGACTGGGGCCAACGTCCTGACTTTC. This translates into CASSSGSGATGANVLTF.

The chain combines TRBV6-2 or TRBV6-3 with TRBJ2-2, with 13 bases fitting TRBD2. V trimming: 4 bases; J trimming: 5 bases; junction bases outside the gene matches: 13. The CDR3 runs 19 residues. The germline CDR1 and CDR2 sequences are MNHEY and SVGEGT. CDR3: CASSSRGGTLAGGTGELFF. CDR3 sequence (DNA): TGTGCCAGCAGTTCCCGAGGGGGAACACTAGCGGGAGGGACCGGGGAGCTGTTTTTT.

The chain recombines TRBV30 with TRBJ2-7, with 8 nucleotides matching TRBD2. The CDR3 covers 14 residues. Germline V gives CDR1 GTSNPN, CDR2 SVGIG (reference sequence). The V and J ends lost 7 bases and 4 bases, in that order; junction bases with no gene match: 12. Here the CDR3 DNA reads TGTGCCTCCTCCTTTGTAGCGGGATTTTACGAGCAGTACTTC. It translates to CASSFVAGFYEQYF.

The chain has TRBV27 and TRBJ2-2; 8 nucleotides align to TRBD1. Germline values: CDR1 MNHEY, CDR2 SMNVEV (reference sequence). J gave up 6 bases and V 10 bases, and 28 bases lay outside the gene matches. The length of the CDR3 is 20 residues. CDR3 region: CATKHTSGTGTFEGAGELFF. CDR3 nucleotides: TGTGCCACCAAACACACTTCCGGGACAGGCACTTTCGAGGGGGCCGGGGAGCTGTTTTTT.

In its sample, this clonotype was seen a few times. The chain combines TRBV4-1 with TRBJ1-6, with D possibly being TRBD1 (5 bases). This CDR3 spans 16 amino acids. Germline CDR1 is MGHRA and CDR2 is YSYEKL. Trimming took 0 bases from V and 7 from J, leaving 13 bases between them. The CDR3 DNA reads as TGCGCCAGCAGCCAAGACCGGGCAGGGCCGAATTCACCCCTCCACTTT. This gives the protein CASSQDRAGPNSPLHF.

This clonotype was observed a few times. The V call is TRBV19, the J call TRBJ1-1; no clear D gene. Per germline, CDR1 LNHDA and CDR2 SQIVND (reference sequence). Trimming shortened V by 2 bases and J by 10 bases, and 11 bases separated the two germline ends. This CDR3 contains 12 residues. The CDR3 protein is CASSIYSGPAFF. CDR3 DNA: TGTGCCAGTAGTATATACAGCGGACCAGCTTTCTTT.

This clonotype was detected only once. J is TRBJ2-1 and V is TRBV5-1; 8 positions match TRBD2. The CDR3 spans 19 residues. Trimming cost V 6 bases and J 6 bases; bases outside gene matches: 23. Per the germline V gene, CDR1 is SGHRS and CDR2 is YFSETQ. The CDR3 DNA reads TGCGCCAGCACCTTAAGGGAGGGTAGTGTGAGCGGGAGCGGCAATGAGCAGTTCTTC. Translation gives CASTLREGSVSGSGNEQFF.

This clonotype was seen more than once but under ten times. A read error may produce the germline difference seen at one junction end. The chain combines TRBV18 with TRBJ1-1, with D possibly matching TRBD1 (5 bases). Germline-derived CDR1 and CDR2 are KGHSH and LQKENI. CDR3 length: 15 residues. The DNA of the CDR3 is TGTGCCAGCTCACCAGGGGGGTGGGGGAACACTGAGGCTTTCTTT. It encodes CASSPGGWGNTEAFF.

This clonotype was counted a single time. The genes are TRBV28 and TRBJ2-7, with 10 bases lining up with TRBD1. CDR3 length: 15 amino acids. Trimming cost V 5 bases and J 4 bases; bases outside gene matches: 8. Germline CDR1 and CDR2: MDHEN and SYDVKM. CDR3 amino acids: CASSTLTGGPYEQYF. In DNA form, the CDR3 reads TGTGCCAGCAGTACTTTGACAGGGGGCCCTTACGAGCAGTACTTC.

This clonotype was counted at least ten times. The CDR3 coding sequence is TGTGCCAGCAGTTTATCGGCAGACCTGAACACTGAAGCTTTCTTT. It codes for CASSLSADLNTEAFF. The genes are TRBV27 and TRBJ1-1; the D is unclear. Deletions cut 0 bases from V and 0 bases from J, with 8 bases between. The length of the CDR3 is 15 residues. Germline V gene data show CDR1 as MNHEY and CDR2 as SMNVEV (reference sequence).

This clonotype was seen repeatedly, ten times or more. CDR3 protein: CAWSVAGPYYGYTF. The CDR3 region has the DNA TGTGCCTGGAGTGTGGCAGGGCCTTACTATGGCTACACCTTC. The V gene is TRBV30, the J gene TRBJ1-2; D possibly corresponds to TRBD1 (5 bases). This CDR3 is 14 amino acids long. Germline CDR1 and CDR2: GTSNPN and SVGIG (reference sequence). Trimming cost V 0 bases and J 3 bases, with 11 bases left between them.

This clonotype was seen at least ten times. V usage is TRBV7-8 and J usage is TRBJ2-4, with 9 bases aligning to TRBD2. Germline lookup yields CDR1 SGHVS and CDR2 FQNEAQ. This CDR3 spans 15 amino acids. J gave up 6 bases and V 0 bases, and 3 bases lay outside the gene matches. CDR3 nucleotides: TGTGCCAGCAGCTTAGCGGGACTAGCCCTAAACATTCAGTACTTC. This translates into CASSLAGLALNIQYF.

This clonotype was observed a handful of times. The chain recombines TRBV12-3 or TRBV12-4 with TRBJ1-6, with D unclear. With 5 bases removed from V and 9 bases from J, the gap between germline ends came to 8 bases. The CDR3 sequence is 12 residues long. The DNA of the CDR3 is TGTGCCAGCAGTGACGTACCTTCACCCCTCCACTTT. Encoded protein: CASSDVPSPLHF.

The genes are TRBV4-1 and TRBJ2-7; possible D gene TRBD2, 6 bases. CDR1 and CDR2 (germline): MGHRA, YSYEKL. The CDR3 sequence is 16 residues long. Trimming took 2 bases from V and 7 from J, leaving 21 bases between them. The CDR3 sequence is CASSQRDLLSGGEQYF. CDR3 nucleotides: TGCGCCAGCAGCCAAAGGGACTTATTATCCGGGGGAGAGCAGTACTTC.

This clonotype came up many times. The CDR3 sequence is CASRNPTASMNTEAFF. CDR3 nucleotide sequence: TGTGCCAGCAGGAACCCGACAGCTAGCATGAACACTGAAGCTTTCTTT. The V call is TRBV6-1, the J call TRBJ1-1, with D possibly TRBD1 on 5 matching bases. Germline V gene lookup returns CDR1 MNHNS and CDR2 SASEGT. CDR3 length: 16 amino acids. V was trimmed by 6 bases and J by 0 bases, leaving 17 bases between them.

The table lists this clonotype with many counts. J is TRBJ1-2 and V is TRBV5-5, with 9 bases fitting TRBD1. The CDR3 contains 13 residues. After removal of 5 bases from V and 6 bases from J, the junction contained 5 bases not matched to a gene. Germline V gene data show CDR1 as SGHKS and CDR2 as YYEKEE (reference sequence). CDR3 sequence reads: CASRLGTGNGYTF. The CDR3 nucleotides are TGTGCCAGCAGGCTCGGGACAGGGAATGGCTACACCTTC.

The rearrangement uses TRBV28 and TRBJ2-1; no clear D gene. The CDR3 has 13 amino acids. V was trimmed by 3 bases and J by 7 bases, leaving 10 bases between them. Per the germline V gene, CDR1 is MDHEN and CDR2 is SYDVKM. The DNA for the CDR3 is TGTGCCAGCAGTTTGGGTGTGGGGAATGAGCAGTTCTTC. It yields the protein CASSLGVGNEQFF.